This TCR beta chain was sequenced for a study of blood T cells in healthy people across ages. Trimming took off 5 bases at V and 2 bases at J, with 13 bases between the two ends. This CDR3 spans 15 amino acids. CDR1 and CDR2 (germline): DFQATT, SNEGSKA (reference sequence). This clonotype was seen a handful of times. A second PCR of 7 to 11 cycles used a sample-barcoded 5' primer and a J-beta primer mix. TCRdb used MiXCR to reprocess the 5' RACE reads, holding one entry per CDR3 protein. This sample has more than 700,000 distinct CDR3 sequences, with about 48% found just once. The V and J genes are TRBV20-1 and TRBJ1-6; TRBD1 might be the D (5 bases). This receptor was identified in a man at least 80 years old in good health. Sequencing input: blood. CDR3 region: CSAPGGKTYNSPLHF. Here the CDR3 DNA reads TGCAGTGCTCCGGGGGGGAAAACCTATAATTCACCCCTCCACTTT.